The 30 T cell receptor beta chains below all came from one sample that was sequenced in a study of blood T cell repertoires in COVID-19. Clones were read by immunoSEQ multiplex PCR, and TCRdb kept only the in-frame ones, dropping some. The sample records about 190,000 clones, under 80% being singletons. Sequencing was carried out using peripheral blood. Receptors were obtained from a woman aged 50 to 60 with acute or convalescent COVID-19.

The chain is built from TRBV5-1 and TRBJ2-2; tentatively, D is TRBD2 (6 bases). Germline CDR1 and CDR2: SGHRS and YFSETQ. The CDR3 contains 14 residues. Trimming cost V 4 bases and J 3 bases, with 10 bases left between them. CDR3 in DNA: TGCGCCAGCAGCGGGGGGATCGACACCGGGGAGCTGTTTTTT. This gives the protein CASSGGIDTGELFF.

The V call is TRBV27, the J call TRBJ1-2; TRBD1 matches 8 bases. There are 13 residues in the CDR3. Per germline, CDR1 MNHEY and CDR2 SMNVEV (reference sequence). After removal of 5 bases from V and 8 bases from J, the junction contained 7 bases not matched to a gene. CDR3 protein: CASSTYRGGGYTF. The CDR3 nucleotides read TGTGCCAGCAGTACTTACAGGGGGGGAGGCTACACCTTC.

This clone has just one count. The V call is TRBV28, the J call TRBJ1-5; 7 nucleotides line up with TRBD1. The junction had 6 bases not matched to a gene; V was cut back by 2 bases and J by 2 bases. The CDR3 sequence is 16 residues long. Per germline, CDR1 MDHEN and CDR2 SYDVKM. In DNA form, the CDR3 reads TGTGCCAGCAGTTTAATACAGGGGTCGGGCAATCAGCCCCAGCATTTT. It encodes CASSLIQGSGNQPQHF.

In the case of this clone: A much larger clone lies a single base off, so this may be a read error. The gene calls are TRBV7-2 and TRBJ1-5; the match to TRBD1 covers 7 bases. CDR3 length equals 15 residues. With 3 bases clipped from V and 0 bases from J, the junction kept 2 bases outside the gene matches. The germline CDR1 and CDR2 sequences are SGHTA and FQGNSA. The CDR3 is CASSLTGISNQPQHF. CDR3 in DNA: TGTGCCAGCAGCTTGACAGGGATTAGCAATCAGCCCCAGCATTTT.

The chain joins TRBV15 to TRBJ2-7; D is perhaps TRBD2 (5 bases). Germline assignment: CDR1 LNHNV and CDR2 YYDKDF (reference sequence). The CDR3 runs 13 residues. Trimming shortened V by 0 bases and J by 4 bases, and 7 bases separated the two germline ends. This chain's CDR3 is CATSRDPGYEQYF. CDR3 sequence (DNA): TGTGCCACCAGCAGAGATCCGGGGTACGAGCAGTACTTC. The variable domain in full, with the rest retrieved from reference TRBV15 and TRBJ2-7, is DAMVIQNPRYQVTQFGKPVTLSCSQTLNHNVMYWYQQKSSQAPKLLFHYYDKDFNNEADTPDNFQSRRPNTSFCFLDIRSPGLGDTAMYLCATSRDPGYEQYFGPGTRLTVT.

Only one count was recorded for this clone. This sequence joins TRBV30 and TRBJ2-6; 10 bases fit TRBD2. Germline V CDR1 and CDR2: GTSNPN, SVGIG (reference sequence). The junction had 5 bases not matched to a gene; V was cut back by 6 bases and J by 0 bases. This CDR3 is built from 16 residues. The CDR3 region has the DNA TGTGCCTGCGGGACTAGCGTCCTCTCTGGGGCCAACGTCCTGACTTTC. Residues: CACGTSVLSGANVLTF.

This chain links TRBV21-1 with TRBJ1-4; the listed D gene, TRBD1, was not tested against the DNA. TRBV21-1 is a pseudogene segment. This CDR3 is built from 19 residues. The CDR3 nucleotides read TGTGCCAGCAGCAAAAAGCCGTCAGGCCAAGACCAGTCTAATGAAAAACTGTTTTTT. Amino acid sequence: CASSKKPSGQDQSNEKLFF.

This chain uses TRBV6-1 with TRBJ1-5; D is ambiguous. In germline, CDR1 is MNHNS, CDR2 SASEGT. V was pared by 4 bases and J by 7 bases, with 23 bases between. The length of the CDR3 is 17 residues. The CDR3 is CASSAPWVAKGGQPQHF. CDR3 nucleotides: TGTGCCAGCAGTGCCCCCTGGGTGGCCAAAGGCGGACAGCCCCAGCATTTT.

This rearrangement joins TRBV28 to TRBJ2-3; the match to TRBD2 covers 8 bases. J lost 8 bases, V lost 11 bases, and 18 bases had no gene match. The CDR3 has 15 amino acids. CDR1 MDHEN and CDR2 SYDVKM come from the germline V gene. CDR3 DNA: TGTGCCCACCGGGAGGGGGGACTACCAGGTTCTACGCAGTATTTT. The encoded protein is CAHREGGLPGSTQYF. Based on the CDR3 plus reference TRBV28 and TRBJ2-3, the full variable domain is DVKVTQSSRYLVKRTGEKVFLECVQDMDHENMFWYRQDPGLGLRLIYFSYDVKMKEKGDIPEGYSVSREKKERFSLILESASTNQTSMYLCAHREGGLPGSTQYFGPGTRLTVL.

The chain combines TRBV7-9 with TRBJ2-3; 7 bases match TRBD2. This CDR3 region has 16 residues. Germline CDR1 is SEHNR and CDR2 is FQNEAQ (reference sequence). V lost 2 bases and J lost 3; bases outside the gene matches: 8. The CDR3 protein is CASSLYGRSLTDTQYF. The CDR3 coding sequence is TGTGCCAGCAGCTTATACGGGAGGTCCTTAACAGATACGCAGTATTTT.

The rearrangement links TRBV18 to TRBJ2-3, with a tentative D call TRBD2 (6 bases). The CDR3 has 15 residues. Trimming cost V 6 bases and J 5 bases, with 18 bases left between them. CDR1 and CDR2 (germline): KGHSH, LQKENI. The CDR3 sequence is CASSPPGGSRDTQYF. The CDR3, as DNA: TGTGCCAGCTCTCCTCCTGGGGGGTCAAGAGATACGCAGTATTTT.

As regards this clone: Other DNA sequences in this specimen translate into the identical CDR3. The chain joins TRBV5-1 to TRBJ1-1; the D gene is possibly TRBD1 (5 bases). V was clipped by 4 bases and J by 2 bases, with 9 bases between them. The CDR3 length is 13 residues. The germline gives CDR1 SGHRS, CDR2 YFSETQ. CDR3 residues: CASSLGLNTEAFF. Written as DNA, the CDR3 is TGCGCCAGCAGCCTGGGACTTAACACTGAAGCTTTCTTT.

The chain couples TRBV18 to TRBJ1-4; D gene unclear. The germline V gene has CDR1 KGHSH and CDR2 LQKENI. V shed 5 bases and J shed 8 bases, with 15 bases lying between them. The CDR3 sequence is 14 residues long. CDR3 DNA sequence: TGTGCCAGCTCAGGCGGCGTCCAAGAGGAAAAACTGTTTTTT. The encoded protein is CASSGGVQEEKLFF.

The chain joins TRBV12-5 to TRBJ2-1; 9 bases align to TRBD2. The CDR3 contains 15 residues. V lost 6 bases, J lost 2 bases, and 5 bases stayed unmatched. Germline V CDR1 and CDR2: LGHNT, FRNRAP. The CDR3 DNA reads TGTGCTAGTGGCGGCGGGGGGGTCCCCTACAATGAGCAGTTCTTC. Translation: CASGGGGVPYNEQFF.

V gene TRBV25-1 combines with J gene TRBJ2-5, with 10 bases lining up with TRBD1. This CDR3 is 16 amino acids long. Losses at the gene ends were 4 bases for V and 6 bases for J; bases not matched to a gene: 11. Germline CDR1 is MGHDK and CDR2 is SYGVNS. The CDR3 sequence: CASSAPSGTGVKTQYF. CDR3 coding DNA: TGTGCCAGCAGTGCACCATCCGGGACAGGGGTGAAGACCCAGTACTTC. The entire variable domain, with the rest obtained from reference TRBV25-1 and TRBJ2-5, is as follows: EADIYQTPRYLVIGTGKKITLECSQTMGHDKMYWYQQDPGMELHLIHYSYGVNSTEKGDLSSESTVSRIRTEHFPLTLESARPSHTSQYLCASSAPSGTGVKTQYFGPGTRLLVL.

The chain is built from TRBV12-5 and TRBJ1-6; 7 bases agree with TRBD1. Germline V gene lookup returns CDR1 LGHNT and CDR2 FRNRAP. The CDR3 runs to 15 residues. The V and J ends lost 4 bases and 6 bases, in that order; junction bases with no gene match: 6. The CDR3 here is CASGSMTGFNSPLHF. The CDR3 bases are TGTGCTAGTGGTTCGATGACAGGGTTTAATTCACCCCTCCACTTT.

V usage is TRBV5-1 and J usage is TRBJ2-3, with TRBD1 matching 8 bases. The V gene end was trimmed by 0 bases and the J gene end by 4 bases; junction bases not matched to a gene: 4. CDR3 length: 15 amino acids. Per the germline V gene, CDR1 is SGHRS and CDR2 is YFSETQ. The CDR3 protein is CASSLDRGWADTQYF. Here the CDR3 DNA reads TGCGCCAGCAGCTTGGACAGGGGGTGGGCAGATACGCAGTATTTT.

The J gene is TRBJ1-2, the V gene TRBV11-2; TRBD1 is a possible D gene (6 bases). Germline lookup yields CDR1 SGHAT and CDR2 FQNNGV. V was pared by 4 bases and J by 0 bases, with 12 bases between. The length of the CDR3 is 15 residues. The CDR3 region is CASSSQGMSNYGYTF. The CDR3 DNA is TGTGCCAGCAGCTCCCAGGGGATGTCTAACTATGGCTACACCTTC.

The J gene is TRBJ2-2, the V gene TRBV29-1; possibly TRBD1 for D (6 bases). The germline CDR1 and CDR2 sequences are SQVTM and ANQGSEA. The CDR3 has 16 residues. V was cut by 0 bases and J by 5 bases, with 16 bases left in between. DNA for the CDR3: TGCAGCGTTGAAGATCTCAGGGGCCGGAAGACCGGGGAGCTGTTTTTT. Protein product: CSVEDLRGRKTGELFF.

This clone was seen once. V is TRBV19 and J is TRBJ2-7, with 8 positions matching TRBD1. After removal of 2 bases from V and 5 bases from J, the junction contained 8 bases not matched to a gene. The CDR3 totals 15 residues. The V gene's germline CDR1 is LNHDA and CDR2 SQIVND (reference sequence). In DNA, the CDR3 is TGTGCCAGTAGTATAAGCAGGGGGCGCCCCGACGAGCAGTACTTC. This sequence encodes CASSISRGRPDEQYF.

This clone came up once. V gene TRBV7-9 combines with J gene TRBJ1-1, with 12 bases identical to TRBD1. V was pared by 5 bases and J by 11 bases, with 6 bases of the junction left unmatched. The CDR3 is 13 residues long. Germline-derived CDR1 and CDR2 are SEHNR and FQNEAQ (reference sequence). This CDR3 is CASSTWDRGRAFF. CDR3 coding DNA: TGTGCCAGCAGCACCTGGGACAGGGGGCGGGCTTTCTTT.

This clone came up once. This rearrangement joins TRBV6-1 to TRBJ1-4; D gene unclear. The CDR3 has 15 residues. The germline V gene has CDR1 MNHNS and CDR2 SASEGT. With 0 bases removed from V and 3 bases from J, the gap between germline ends came to 8 bases. The CDR3 DNA reads as TGTGCCAGCAGTGAAGCATTAGTCTCTAATGAAAAACTGTTTTTT. Encoded protein: CASSEALVSNEKLFF.

The rearrangement joins TRBV2 to TRBJ2-1, with TRBD2 matching 10 bases. V was clipped by 5 bases and J by 5 bases; unmatched bases: 6. The CDR3 sequence is 15 residues long. From germline, CDR1 is SNHLY and CDR2 FYNNEI. CDR3 region: CASSPGLASHNEQFF. The DNA for the CDR3 is TGTGCCAGCAGTCCGGGACTAGCGTCTCACAATGAGCAGTTCTTC.

The chain couples TRBV12-5 to TRBJ2-1, with 9 bases fitting TRBD2. Per germline, CDR1 LGHNT and CDR2 FRNRAP. CDR3 length: 16 amino acids. V was pared by 1 base and J by 7 bases, with 8 bases of the junction left unmatched. The CDR3 DNA reads TGTGCTAGTGGTTTGGGAGTAGCGGGGGTGATTAATGAGCAGTTCTTC. As protein: CASGLGVAGVINEQFF.

The chain carries TRBV10-1 and TRBJ1-1; TRBD1 matches 7 bases. The CDR3 extends over 13 amino acids. Germline V gene data show CDR1 as WNHNN and CDR2 as SYGVQD (reference sequence). V was pared by 6 bases and J by 3 bases, with 4 bases of the junction left unmatched. Here the CDR3 reads CASSRDSDTEAFF. The CDR3 coding sequence is TGCGCCAGCAGCCGGGACAGCGACACTGAAGCTTTCTTT.

As to this clone: Other DNA sequences within the sample encode an identical CDR3. V usage is TRBV5-4 and J usage is TRBJ1-2; D ambiguous. Trimming left V 0 bases short and J 1 base short, with 4 bases between. This CDR3 is 13 amino acids long. Germline assignment: CDR1 SGHNT and CDR2 YYREEE (reference sequence). The DNA of the CDR3 is TGTGCCAGCAGCTTGGACGGTAACTATGGCTACACCTTC. It translates to CASSLDGNYGYTF. Based on the CDR3 plus reference TRBV5-4 and TRBJ1-2, the full variable domain is ETGVTQSPTHLIKTRGQQVTLRCSSQSGHNTVSWYQQALGQGPQFIFQYYREEENGRGNFPPRFSGLQFPNYSSELNVNALELDDSALYLCASSLDGNYGYTFGSGTRLTVV.

The rearrangement uses TRBV12-3 or TRBV12-4 and TRBJ2-4, with a weak D call TRBD1 (6 bases). The CDR3 is made up of 13 amino acids. Trimming took 7 bases from V and 4 from J, leaving 11 bases between them. DNA for the CDR3: TGTGCCAGCAAAAGGGGGAATAAAAACATTCAGTACTTC. This sequence encodes CASKRGNKNIQYF.

The CDR3 region has the DNA TGCAGCGTTGAAGTAGGTGGACAGATCACAGATACGCAGTATTTT. Translating gives CSVEVGGQITDTQYF. The genes are TRBV29-1 and TRBJ2-3, with a weak D call TRBD1 (6 bases). The CDR3 runs 15 residues. V lost 1 base and J lost 2, with 13 bases in between. Germline values: CDR1 SQVTM, CDR2 ANQGSEA.

This clone appeared once. This CDR3 reads CASSVGQINEKLFF. CDR3 nucleotide sequence: TGTGCCAGCAGCGTGGGACAGATTAATGAAAAACTGTTTTTT. The V gene is TRBV9, the J gene TRBJ1-4, with 7 bases matching TRBD1. Germline loops: CDR1 SGDLS, CDR2 YYNGEE. The CDR3 totals 14 residues. Trimming at V came to 2 bases and at J to 4 bases, leaving 2 bases not matched to a gene.

The rearrangement uses TRBV28 and TRBJ1-3; possible D gene TRBD1, 6 bases. V lost 3 bases, J lost 0 bases, and 9 bases lay in between. The CDR3 has 15 residues. The germline gives CDR1 MDHEN, CDR2 SYDVKM. CDR3 protein: CASSLGGGSGNTIYF. The CDR3 nucleotides read TGTGCCAGCAGTTTGGGAGGGGGCTCTGGAAACACCATATATTTT.